This TCR beta chain derives from a study of cytomegalovirus exposure and HLA in healthy donors (dated by TCRdb to 2016 to 2017). Regarding the study in general: In an earlier analysis of around 540 of the donors, about 270 Gb of sequence data and just under 120 million unique TCR beta sequences from about 190 million T cells were reported. Typing coverage varied by locus: about 620-630 donors for A, B, C, DRB1 and DQB1; approximately 500 for DQA1; more than 600 for DPA1; fewer than 480 for DPB1. In a later genetic analysis, genome-wide SNP genotypes for about three fifths of the roughly 670 donors were used, and that subset was treated as a discovery cohort. The genetic ancestry cluster associated with self-reported Caucasian donors included about 84% of the approximately 430 genotyped donors. HLA typing included class I and class II loci at four-digit resolution. Roughly five DR-DQ haplotypes were handled as single units for association and clustering because linkage in the cohort was strong. Donor age, sex, ethnicity and CMV serostatus were compiled alongside the repertoire data. An earlier analysis of 587 of the donors used high-throughput TCR beta sequencing to judge whether each TCR beta V gene segment behaved as functional or pseudogenic. The study aimed to test whether signatures of past pathogen exposure could be identified by cataloging public T cell receptors. The study combined high-throughput TCR immunosequencing, statistical association of individual TCRs with disease status, and machine learning to predict cytomegalovirus infection status. To study patterns of TCR occurrence, a later analysis re-analyzed previously published TCR beta repertoires from 600 to 750 donors and added high-resolution HLA genotyping. An early release that covered roughly 600 HLA-typed donors contained about 300 gigabases of sequencing data and tens of millions of unique TCR sequences. Every repertoire in the discovery cohort had been generated on one and the same sequencing platform. Besides the first cohort of hundreds of subjects, a separate validation cohort made up of roughly 120 different subjects was used. Among roughly 400 genotyped donors of the cohort, an average of 235,054 unique TCR beta nucleotide sequences were sequenced per donor, 15% to 20% of them non-productive. The study profiled the T cell repertoires of 550 to 700 subjects by immunosequencing and related them to cytomegalovirus serostatus. In the later analysis, no new phenotypic data were used to find candidate immune exposures; instead, reliance was placed on TCR beta sequences and their occurrence across donors. The full study reports these points: According to a later genetic analysis, donors in an Asian-associated ancestry cluster had fewer N-insertions in productive TCRs than the approximately 650-donor mean. Some IMGT-functional V segments, including TRBV6-2 and TRBV6-3, could not be told apart with the 87-base-pair reads, so those segments were excluded. The earlier analysis of 450 to 700 of the donors excluded fewer than 20 rarely observed V segments, including chromosome 9 orphons, because counts were too low. Correlated functional status among segregating V segments might be attributable to linkage disequilibrium, but an unknown experimental factor could not be ruled out. Only TCR beta chains were sequenced in this cohort, and the absence of alpha or paired-chain data limited detectable features. V-gene and J-gene trimming of TCR beta chains was associated with a missense DCLRE1C variant in a later genetic analysis, and the association was replicated in an independent cohort. In vitro tests confirmed that a few of the cytomegalovirus-associated TCR beta chains recognize cytomegalovirus antigens. The authors suggested that the approach could potentially be generalized to other disease states and immunological phenotypes. Sequencing depth was assumed to be roughly uniform across donors in the presence/absence analyses, though that assumption may not hold. The classifier was reported to diagnose cytomegalovirus status with high specificity and sensitivity in both the original and validation cohorts. In the study, 150 to 200 TCR beta chains were listed as associated with cytomegalovirus. In an earlier analysis of around 500 of the donors, most TCR beta V segments appeared in productive rearrangements about 87% or about 30% of the time, broadly matching IMGT annotations. CMV serostatus was the only immune exposure information available for the cohort. In a later analysis, most CMV-associated TCR beta chains were found to appear HLA-restricted, with HLA associations seemingly driven largely by CMV exposure. Strong co-occurrence of HLA alleles, especially DR and DQ, made assigning TCR associations to individual alleles difficult. Compared with equally common non-associated chains, HLA-associated TCR beta chains in a later analysis were more clonally expanded and had lower generation probabilities. A cluster of highly shared sequence variants was judged likely to represent a technical artifact of the sequencing pipeline. In a later analysis, TCR association rates were found to vary across HLA loci, with the most associated TCRs seen for DRB1 alleles and the fewest for HLA-C alleles. While some public TCRs were present in many individuals, most TCR sequences turned up only very rarely across donors. In a later analysis, 15,000 to 20,000 TCR beta sequences were associated with specific HLA alleles at a false discovery rate of 0.05. According to a later analysis, parvovirus B19, influenza, CMV and Epstein-Barr virus appeared linked to several top co-occurrence clusters. HLA typing was unavailable for some donors at each locus, so association tests used only the typed subset. A further reported finding was that TCR beta sequences accurately predicted the HLA-A and HLA-B alleles for most subjects in the first cohort.

Libraries came from the immunoSEQ multiplex PCR assay. The multiplex PCR relied on a mix of 60 forward primers for TCR Vbeta segments and 13 reverse primers for TCR Jbeta segments. The CDR3 region of rearranged TCR beta genes was amplified from genomic DNA by a multiplex PCR assay. On the Illumina HiSeq System, the amplified TCR beta libraries were sequenced as 87-base-pair reads. In the source study's methods: A later analysis counted 75 million to 100 million unique TCR beta chains across the 550 to 800 repertoires, and 9.5 million to 11 million of these chains were shared by at least two donors. A nearest-neighbor algorithm error-corrected the raw reads and collapsed the reads into unique sequences, merging closely related sequences to remove PCR and sequencing errors. CDR3 sequences were aligned to IMGT reference sequences to assign V, D and J gene segments. For a sequence to be retained, at least a six-nucleotide match to both a V gene segment and a J gene segment was required. Rearrangements were classified as productive when the CDR3 lacked stop codons and remained in frame with V and J, and all other rearrangements were classified as non-productive. Following IMGT convention, CDR3 was defined as the stretch from the second conserved V-encoded cysteine to the conserved J-encoded phenylalanine. The earlier analysis of about 610 of the donors excluded any sequence lacking an unambiguous match to a single V gene segment. In an earlier analysis of several hundred of the donors, V segments were called functional above 56.7% productive rearrangements and were called segregating when the between-donor standard deviation exceeded 5%. A statistical classification framework was built for diagnosing cytomegalovirus status from the catalog of TCR beta chain sequences. A later analysis assigned V and J genes by comparing TCR nucleotide sequences with IMGT/GENE-DB human TR gene sequences. In a later analysis, CDR3 sequences and most-parsimonious VDJ recombination scenarios were assigned using the TCRdist pipeline. In a later analysis, every TCR beta chain was defined by the combination of its CDR3 amino acid sequence and its V-gene family, and reads without a unique V-gene family were dropped. A later analysis removed 550 to 700 highly shared, low-generation-probability nucleotide sequences to deal with suspected cross-contamination and a sequencing artifact. A later analysis calculated a clonal expansion index for each public chain from normalized within-repertoire ranks of inferred template counts. In a later analysis, generation probabilities were computed with a VDJ recombination model fitted to out-of-frame rearrangements, and the resulting probabilities were checked against IGoR. In a later analysis, hypergeometric tests were used to score TCR-TCR, TCR-HLA and TCR-CMV co-occurrence, with a repertoire-size bias correction applied to TCR pairs. False discovery rates were estimated in a later analysis by permuting HLA or CMV assignments 20 times. In a later analysis, co-occurring TCRs were grouped using DBSCAN, with TCRdist sequence similarity added in when clustering inside HLA-allele-positive subsets. Co-occurrence clustering excluded repertoires with fewer than 30,000 or more than 120,000 public chains, plus five with anomalous nucleotide sharing. TCRdb's version of the immuneACCESS table is confined to in-frame rearrangements and falls short of the full clone set. An unresolved V gene accounts for under half of the shortfall where checked; the remainder is of unknown origin. Clone size and the V and J calls come from that table; the DNA yielded D and trimming. This sample holds over 100,000 clones; 50% to 65% were observed only once. The top ten clones comprise 9% to 10% of the sample.

On this clone itself: What this receptor recognizes is not known. It has no much larger one-base neighbor in the sample; base qualities were not kept.

The cohort was made up of around 720 healthy bone marrow donors. At the time of sampling, every cohort member was nominally healthy, though immune exposures that went unrecorded were likely present. The donor was CMV seropositive and was included in the group of 250 to 350 seropositive cohort members. Every donor gave a peripheral blood sample, and the peripheral blood mononuclear cells from that sample were used for TCR beta sequencing. The Qiagen DNeasy Blood Extraction Kit was used to extract genomic DNA from the blood cell samples. CDR1 SGHRS and CDR2 YFSETQ are derived from the germline V gene. Deletion took 1 base off V and 7 bases off J, with a span of 11 bases between the germline ends. Inclusive of the bounding cysteine and phenylalanine, the CDR3 is 14 residues long. CDR3 DNA only is kept here, 42 bases in frame from base 1.

The receptor comes from a middle-aged man in good health and CMV-seropositive. What was sequenced was PBMCs. This sequence uses TRBV5-1 and TRBJ2-2; a weak D assignment points to TRBD1 (6 bases agree). The CDR3 loop reads CASSLWGQDGELFF. The DNA sequence is TGCGCCAGCAGCTTGTGGGGGCAGGACGGGGAGCTGTTTTTT.